The 18 T cell receptor beta chains listed next were all sequenced from one sample in a study of beta chain features in type 1 diabetes (dated by TCRdb to 2016 to 2019). To prepare the library, the immunoSEQ multiplex PCR assay was applied. The entire amount of isolated RNA was reverse transcribed using the High Capacity cDNA Reverse Transcription Kit, so the sequenced TCRB transcripts were expressed ones. TCRdb carries this immuneACCESS record with in-frame sequences only. Its versions omit some clonotypes, under half of them owing to an unresolved V gene in the studies checked, with the rest unexplained. The sample contains roughly 300,000 clones, 8% of them found a single time. The top ten hold roughly 0.44% of the sample. The sequenced material came from central memory CD4+ T cells from blood. These receptors originate from a young woman in good health.

Many counts were recorded for this clone. This sequence joins TRBV9 and TRBJ2-1; possible D gene TRBD2, 5 bases. Germline V lookup: CDR1 SGDLS, CDR2 YYNGEE. V was pared by 2 bases and J by 5 bases, with 11 bases between. CDR3 size: 14 residues. The CDR3 DNA follows: TGTGCCAGCAGCGTGATGGACTTGAACAATGAGCAGTTCTTC. Translating it yields CASSVMDLNNEQFF. The full variable domain, in which reference TRBV9 and TRBJ2-1 provide the parts outside the CDR3, is DSGVTQTPKHLITATGQRVTLRCSPRSGDLSVYWYQQSLDQGLQFLIQYYNGEERAKGNILERFSAQQFPDLHSELNLSSLELGDSALYFCASSVMDLNNEQFFGPGTRLTVL.

The chain recombines TRBV6-5 with TRBJ2-7; D remains ambiguous. The length of the CDR3 is 12 residues. The germline V gene has CDR1 MNHEY and CDR2 SVGAGI. Trimming stripped 4 bases from V and 9 bases from J, with 13 bases between. This CDR3 reads CASSSESSRQYF. CDR3 bases: TGTGCCAGCAGTTCTGAAAGCTCAAGGCAGTACTTC.

This clone occurred a few times. The rearrangement uses TRBV28 and TRBJ1-5, with 7 bases matching TRBD1. The CDR3 covers 14 residues. Germline loops: CDR1 MDHEN, CDR2 SYDVKM. Trimming removed 5 bases from V and 3 bases from J; junction bases left unmatched: 4. CDR3 bases: TGTGCCAGCAGTGACAGGGATACCAATCAGCCCCAGCATTTT. This encodes CASSDRDTNQPQHF.

Only a few counts were recorded for this clone. V gene TRBV19 combines with J gene TRBJ2-5; TRBD2 matches at 7 bases. From germline, CDR1 is LNHDA and CDR2 SQIVND (reference sequence). CDR3 length: 14 amino acids. V was pared by 6 bases and J by 2 bases, with 6 bases of the junction left unmatched. The CDR3 sequence is CASRTGGTQETQYF. The CDR3 DNA reads as TGTGCCAGTAGGACGGGAGGCACGCAAGAGACCCAGTACTTC.

This clone appeared a few times. V is TRBV28 and J is TRBJ2-3; 12 bases align to TRBD2. The germline V gene encodes CDR1 MDHEN and CDR2 SYDVKM. Unmatched junction bases numbered 5, after V lost 5 bases and J lost 8 bases. This CDR3 is built from 14 residues. CDR3 nucleotide sequence: TGTGCCAGCAGTCTAGCGGGAGGGCCGGTTACGCAGTATTTT. Residues: CASSLAGGPVTQYF.

The V and J genes are TRBV5-1 and TRBJ2-5; 7 bases map to TRBD2. Germline V gene sequence: CDR1 SGHRS, CDR2 YFSETQ. This CDR3 has 15 residues. With 5 bases clipped from V and 2 bases from J, the junction kept 9 bases outside the gene matches. The CDR3 coding sequence is TGCGCCAGCAGAAAGAGCAGCGGGGTACAAGAGACCCAGTACTTC. Protein sequence: CASRKSSGVQETQYF.

This clone was counted ten times or more. The chain is built from TRBV7-2 and TRBJ2-3; D remains unclear. The CDR3 sequence is 15 residues long. V was cut by 1 base and J by 3 bases, with 11 bases left in between. Germline V gives CDR1 SGHTA, CDR2 FQGNSA. CDR3 in amino acids: CASSLGAQRTDTQYF. The CDR3 bases are TGTGCCAGCAGCTTAGGGGCCCAGCGTACAGATACGCAGTATTTT.

The chain is built from TRBV28 and TRBJ2-7, with 9 bases identical to TRBD1. The CDR3 runs 15 residues. The ends lost 4 bases at V and 3 bases at J; junction bases unmatched: 7. Germline V gene lookup returns CDR1 MDHEN and CDR2 SYDVKM. The CDR3 DNA reads as TGTGCCAGCAGTTCCATGGGGACAGGGAACTACGAGCAGTACTTC. Amino acids: CASSSMGTGNYEQYF.

As DNA, the CDR3 is TGTGCCAGCAGCCTCAGACAGGTACCCACAGATACGCAGTATTTT. It codes for CASSLRQVPTDTQYF. This sequence joins TRBV14 and TRBJ2-3; possible D gene TRBD1, 6 bases. This CDR3 is 15 amino acids long. Germline CDR1 and CDR2: SGHDN and FVKESK. V shed 4 bases and J shed 2 bases, with 13 bases lying between them.

This clone was found many times. V gene TRBV2 combines with J gene TRBJ2-1; possible D gene TRBD2, 5 bases. CDR3 length equals 17 residues. Germline V gene sequence: CDR1 SNHLY, CDR2 FYNNEI. V gave up 2 bases and J gave up 0 bases, with 14 bases separating them. CDR3 nucleotide sequence: TGTGCCAGCAGTGAATCCGCTAGCCTGAGCTCCTACAATGAGCAGTTCTTC. It translates to CASSESASLSSYNEQFF.

This clone was seen only a few times. The chain combines TRBV7-2 with TRBJ2-1; D is unclear. CDR1 SGHTA and CDR2 FQGNSA come from the germline V gene. The CDR3 length is 15 residues. Trimming shortened V by 2 bases and J by 0 bases, and 8 bases separated the two germline ends. The CDR3 spells CASSLIQASYNEQFF. The CDR3, as DNA: TGTGCCAGCAGCTTAATACAAGCCTCCTACAATGAGCAGTTCTTC.

In this sample, this clone turned up a few times. This sequence joins TRBV25-1 and TRBJ1-1; D gene unclear. From germline, CDR1 is MGHDK and CDR2 SYGVNS. Trimming removed 6 bases at V and 3 bases at J, with 5 bases between. The CDR3 contains 11 residues. The CDR3 region is CASRSDTEAFF. The CDR3 DNA follows: TGTGCCAGCAGAAGTGACACTGAAGCTTTCTTT.

V usage is TRBV6-6 and J usage is TRBJ2-4; perhaps TRBD2 as D (6 bases). The V end lost 2 bases, the J end lost 7 bases, and 18 bases lay between the germline ends. The V gene's germline CDR1 is MNHNY and CDR2 SVGAGI (reference sequence). The CDR3 runs to 16 residues. For the CDR3, the DNA is TGTGCCAGCAGTTACGGGGTAGCGGCCACGGGGAACATTCAGTACTTC. Translating it yields CASSYGVAATGNIQYF.

This clone was detected a few times. This chain joins TRBV14 and TRBJ2-7; D possibly corresponds to TRBD1 (7 bases). Germline V CDR1 and CDR2: SGHDN, FVKESK. Between the trimmed V and J ends, which lost 2 bases and 3 bases, there was a span of 14 bases. CDR3 length equals 15 residues. CDR3: CASSQPQGGLYEQYF. The CDR3 nucleotides are TGTGCCAGCAGCCAACCCCAGGGGGGCCTCTACGAGCAGTACTTC.

In this sample, this clone turned up a few times. In the same sample, other DNA sequences code for this CDR3. Written as DNA, the CDR3 is TGTGCCAGCAGCGTAGGTGGCGGTTCCTACAATGAGCAGTTCTTC. This encodes CASSVGGGSYNEQFF. V usage is TRBV9 and J usage is TRBJ2-1, with D unclear. The CDR3 has 15 amino acids. From germline, CDR1 is SGDLS and CDR2 YYNGEE. Trimming took 0 bases from V and 1 from J, leaving 8 bases between them. The complete variable domain, with remaining parts taken from reference TRBV9 and TRBJ2-1, reads DSGVTQTPKHLITATGQRVTLRCSPRSGDLSVYWYQQSLDQGLQFLIQYYNGEERAKGNILERFSAQQFPDLHSELNLSSLELGDSALYFCASSVGGGSYNEQFFGPGTRLTVL.

About this clone: Within the sample, other DNA sequences also encode this same CDR3. V and J are TRBV28 and TRBJ2-7, with D perhaps given as TRBD1 or TRBD2 (5 bases each). Trimming removed 4 bases at V and 1 base at J, with 11 bases between. In germline, CDR1 is MDHEN, CDR2 SYDVKM. CDR3 length: 14 residues. CDR3 bases: TGTGCCAGCAGTTCGCCGGGGCTGTCCTACGAGCAGTACTTC. Amino acids: CASSSPGLSYEQYF.

This clone has a handful of counts. The chain links TRBV7-9 to TRBJ1-1; TRBD1 matches at 8 bases. Germline V CDR1 and CDR2: SEHNR, FQNEAQ (reference sequence). The CDR3 covers 14 residues. Trimming at V came to 2 bases and at J to 5 bases, leaving 4 bases not matched to a gene. CDR3 bases: TGTGCCAGCAGCTTACAGGGGGCGAAGACTGAAGCTTTCTTT. As protein: CASSLQGAKTEAFF.

This clone was counted a few times. This chain links TRBV7-9 with TRBJ1-1; the match to TRBD1 covers 7 bases. This CDR3 comprises 12 residues. Losses at the gene ends were 5 bases for V and 9 bases for J; bases not matched to a gene: 6. Germline V CDR1 and CDR2: SEHNR, FQNEAQ (reference sequence). The CDR3 DNA sequence: TGTGCCAGCAGCCGATCACAGGGGAAAGCTTTCTTT. It encodes CASSRSQGKAFF.